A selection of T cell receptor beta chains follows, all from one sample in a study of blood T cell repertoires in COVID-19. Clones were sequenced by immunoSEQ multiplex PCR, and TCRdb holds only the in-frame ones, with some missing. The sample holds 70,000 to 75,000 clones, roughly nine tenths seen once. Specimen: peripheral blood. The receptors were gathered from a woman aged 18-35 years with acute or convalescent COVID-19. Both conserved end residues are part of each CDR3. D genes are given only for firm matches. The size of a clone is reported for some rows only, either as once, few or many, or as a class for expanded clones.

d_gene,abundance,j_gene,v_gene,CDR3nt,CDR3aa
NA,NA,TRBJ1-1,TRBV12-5,TGTGCTAGTGGTTTGTCCAGTATACCCGACAGCACTGAAGCTTTCTTT,CASGLSSIPDSTEAFF
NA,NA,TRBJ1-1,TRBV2,TGTGCCAGCAGTACCCCGACAGGTTATGAAGCTTTCTTT,CASSTPTGYEAFF
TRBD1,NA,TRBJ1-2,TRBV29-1,TGCAGCGTTGAGGGACAGAGTCACTATGGCTACACCTTC,CSVEGQSHYGYTF
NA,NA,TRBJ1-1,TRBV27,TGTGCCAGCAGTTTCTACGGGAAGAACACTGAAGCTTTCTTT,CASSFYGKNTEAFF
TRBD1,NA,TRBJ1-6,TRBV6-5,TGTGCCAGCAGTTACGGGCAGGGGGATAATTCACCCCTCCACTTT,CASSYGQGDNSPLHF
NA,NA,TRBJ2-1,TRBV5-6,TGTGCCAGCAGCTTTGGGCCTACCTACAATGAGCAGTTCTTC,CASSFGPTYNEQFF
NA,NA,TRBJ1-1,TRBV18,TGTGCCAGCTCATCCGTCACTGAAGCTTTCTTT,CASSSVTEAFF
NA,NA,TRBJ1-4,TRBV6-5,TGTGCCAGCAGTACGGGGAGCTCAAATGAAAAACTGTTTTTT,CASSTGSSNEKLFF
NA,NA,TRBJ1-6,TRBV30,TGTGCCTGGAGGCGGGACGCACGAAGCTCTTATAATTCACCCCTCCACTTT,CAWRRDARSSYNSPLHF
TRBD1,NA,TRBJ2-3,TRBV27,TGTGCCAGCAGTCCACAGGGGAGCACAGATACGCAGTATTTT,CASSPQGSTDTQYF
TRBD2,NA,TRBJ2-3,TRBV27,TGTGCCAGCAGTTTATCGCCTAGCGGGGGGGGGCGAGATACGCAGTATTTT,CASSLSPSGGGRDTQYF
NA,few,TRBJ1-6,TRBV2,TGTGCCAGCAGTGAAGGGACTCAGACCGCTTCACCCCTCCACTTT,CASSEGTQTASPLHF
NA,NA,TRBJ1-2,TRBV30,TGTGCCTGGAGTGTGGGCCTCCAGGACTATGGCTACACCTTC,CAWSVGLQDYGYTF
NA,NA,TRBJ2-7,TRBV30,TGTGCCTGGGGCCAGGGTCTCACCTACGAGCAGTACTTC,CAWGQGLTYEQYF
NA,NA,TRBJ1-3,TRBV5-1,TGCGCCAGCAGTGTGTGGGGGGAGCCTGGAAACACCATATATTTT,CASSVWGEPGNTIYF
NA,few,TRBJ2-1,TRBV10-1,TGCGCCAGCAGCGGCTGGGACCCGGGGGATGAGCAGTTCTTC,CASSGWDPGDEQFF
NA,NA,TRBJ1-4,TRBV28,TGTGCCAGCAGCAGAAACAGGGCAGGAGCTAATGAAAAACTGTTTTTT,CASSRNRAGANEKLFF
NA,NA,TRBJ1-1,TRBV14,TGTGCCAGCAGCCAAGCTAGCTGGAACACTGAAGCTTTCTTT,CASSQASWNTEAFF
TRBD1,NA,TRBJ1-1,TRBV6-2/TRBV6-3,TGTGCCAGCAGCCGCCGACTACGGGACAGGGCCGACACTGAAGCTTTCTTT,CASSRRLRDRADTEAFF
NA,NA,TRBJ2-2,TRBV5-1,TGCGCCAGCAGCGGGCTAGCTTCGACCGGGGAGCTGTTTTTT,CASSGLASTGELFF
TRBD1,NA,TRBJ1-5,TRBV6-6,TGTGCCAGCAGTCGTGGGACAGGGGAGAACCAGCCCCAGCATTTT,CASSRGTGENQPQHF
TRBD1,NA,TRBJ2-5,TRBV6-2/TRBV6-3,TGTGCCAGCAGTTACAGGGAGACAGGGTCGAAGACCCAGTACTTC,CASSYRETGSKTQYF
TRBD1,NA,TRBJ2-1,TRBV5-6,TGTGCCAGCAGCTTGGAGGGGGCGTACAATAACAATGAGCAGTTCTTC,CASSLEGAYNNNEQFF
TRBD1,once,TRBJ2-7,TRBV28,TGTGCCAGCAGTTTATCGGGACAGGGGGTCTACGAGCAGTACTTC,CASSLSGQGVYEQYF
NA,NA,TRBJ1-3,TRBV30,TGTGCCTGGACGGGGGACGTATTCTCTGGAAACACCATATATTTT,CAWTGDVFSGNTIYF
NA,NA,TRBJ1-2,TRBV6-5,TGTGCCAGCAGCCGAGACAGCCGTAACTATGGCTACACCTTC,CASSRDSRNYGYTF
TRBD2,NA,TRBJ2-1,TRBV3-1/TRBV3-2,TGTGCCAGCAGCCCTCGACTAGCGGGTAGCTCCTACAATGAGCAGTTCTTC,CASSPRLAGSSYNEQFF
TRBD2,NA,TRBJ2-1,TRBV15,TGTGCCACCCGAGGGAGGGCCGTCGGCAATGAGCAGTTCTTC,CATRGRAVGNEQFF
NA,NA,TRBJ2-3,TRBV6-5,TGTGCCAGCAGGCCACTTAGCACAGATACGCAGTATTTT,CASRPLSTDTQYF
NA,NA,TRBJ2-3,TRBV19,TGTGCCAGTAGTGCCACGACAGGAATTATAGGATACACAGATACGCAGTATTTT,CASSATTGIIGYTDTQYF
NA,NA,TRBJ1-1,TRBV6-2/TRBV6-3,TGTGCCAGCAGTTACTCGTATAAGGGGCCCATGAACACTGAAGCTTTCTTT,CASSYSYKGPMNTEAFF
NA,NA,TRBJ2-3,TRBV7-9,TGTGCCAGCAGTTATGTCACCGGTCCGGATACGCAGTATTTT,CASSYVTGPDTQYF
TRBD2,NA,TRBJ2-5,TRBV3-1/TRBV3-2,TGTGCCAGCAGCCAAAGGCGGGGGGTCCAAGAGACCCAGTACTTC,CASSQRRGVQETQYF
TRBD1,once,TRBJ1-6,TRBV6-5,TGTGCCAGCAGAAAGAGACAGGGTTATAATTCACCCCTCCACTTT,CASRKRQGYNSPLHF
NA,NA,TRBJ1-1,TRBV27,TGTGCCAGCAGTTTAATGGGGGGGTCGAACACTGAAGCTTTCTTT,CASSLMGGSNTEAFF
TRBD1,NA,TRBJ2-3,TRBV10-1,TGCGCCAGCAGCCGGGACAGGGGCCCAGATACGCAGTATTTT,CASSRDRGPDTQYF
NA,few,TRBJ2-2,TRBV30,TGTGCCTGGAAGCAGGGTCCAAACACCGGGGAGCTGTTTTTT,CAWKQGPNTGELFF
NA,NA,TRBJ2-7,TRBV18,TGTGCCAGCTCACCAAGGGAGCTTTACGAGCAGTACTTC,CASSPRELYEQYF
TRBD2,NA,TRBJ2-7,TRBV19,TGTGCCAGTAGTTCCTTGACTAGCGGGAGGTTCGAGCAGTACTTC,CASSSLTSGRFEQYF
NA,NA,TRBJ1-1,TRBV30,TGTGCCTGGAGTCCGACAGTATTGAACACTGAAGCTTTCTTT,CAWSPTVLNTEAFF
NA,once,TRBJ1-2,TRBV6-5,TGTGCCAGCAGTTACGGATATGGACTGTCGGGAGGCTACACCTTC,CASSYGYGLSGGYTF
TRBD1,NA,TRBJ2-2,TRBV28,TGTGCCAGCAGCCCTGGACAGGGGACACTCACCGGGGAGCTGTTTTTT,CASSPGQGTLTGELFF
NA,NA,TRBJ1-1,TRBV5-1,TGCGCCAGCAGCTTGTCTCCCGGTGGCGCGGTACCCCCAGCTTTCTTT,CASSLSPGGAVPPAFF
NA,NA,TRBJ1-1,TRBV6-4,TGTGCCAGCAGTGAAGCGTTAGGGGACTTTCTAGCTTTCTTT,CASSEALGDFLAFF
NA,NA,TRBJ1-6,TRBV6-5,TGTGCCAGCAGTTTAGTCGGGGGTAATTCACCCCTCCACTTT,CASSLVGGNSPLHF
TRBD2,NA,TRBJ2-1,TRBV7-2,TGTGCCAGCAGCTTAACTTTTGGGACTAGCGGCTACAATGAGCAGTTCTTC,CASSLTFGTSGYNEQFF